Below, 10 T cell receptor beta chains from the same sample are listed, as sequenced in a study of T cells in Graves' hyperthyroidism and ophthalmopathy. TCR beta CDR3 region amplification was performed from RNA transcripts. The HTBI set primed first-round TCR CDR3 RT-PCR. Each CDR3 protein is one row after TCRdb ran MiXCR on the multiplex PCR reads. The repertoire consists of a few hundred thousand distinct CDR3 sequences, with approximately 17% occurring once and the leading ten covering 17%. The sequenced material came from blood. Source of these receptors: a woman aged 18 to 35 with Graves' ophthalmopathy.

This clonotype appeared many times. The J gene is TRBJ1-1, the V gene TRBV5-6; D is ambiguous. The CDR3 has 13 residues. Trimming stripped 2 bases from V and 5 bases from J, with 10 bases between. The V gene's germline CDR1 is SGHDT and CDR2 YYEEEE. CDR3 DNA sequence: TGTGCCAGCAGCTTTCCAGGAGAGACTGAAGCTTTCTTT. This encodes CASSFPGETEAFF.

This clonotype was counted between two and nine times. This sequence joins TRBV29-1 and TRBJ2-3; 8 bases agree with TRBD2. V was clipped by 5 bases and J by 4 bases; unmatched bases: 5. CDR1 is SQVTM and CDR2 is ANQGSEA in the germline V gene. The CDR3 has 13 residues. This CDR3 reads CSVRSGSSDTQYF. In DNA form, the CDR3 reads TGCAGCGTTCGAAGCGGGAGTTCAGATACGCAGTATTTT.

This clonotype was seen ten or more times. The rearrangement joins TRBV30 to TRBJ1-6, with no clear D. There are 13 residues in the CDR3. CDR1 is GTSNPN and CDR2 is SVGIG in the germline V gene (reference sequence). Trimming took off 2 bases at V and 5 bases at J, with 7 bases between the two ends. The CDR3 DNA sequence: TGTGCCTGGAGTAGACGGGATAATTCACCCCTCCACTTT. Translating gives CAWSRRDNSPLHF. Looking up the rest from reference TRBV30 and TRBJ1-6 gives the full variable domain: SQTIHQWPATLVQPVGSPLSLECTVEGTSNPNLYWYRQAAGRGLQLLFYSVGIGQISSEVPQNLSASRPQDRQFILSSKKLLLSDSGFYLCAWSRRDNSPLHFGNGTRLTVT.

This clonotype was seen only a few times. An end of the junction does not agree with germline; a read error may underlie this. The chain uses TRBV7-2 and TRBJ2-1; no definite D call. The germline V gene encodes CDR1 SGHTA and CDR2 FQGNSA. The CDR3 is made up of 16 amino acids. The CDR3: CASSQGTPLLANEQFF. The CDR3 DNA reads as TGCGCCAGCAGCCAAGGAACTCCCCTTTTGGCCAATGAGCAGTTCTTC.

This clonotype was picked up many times. J is TRBJ1-2 and V is TRBV3-1, with 10 bases identical to TRBD1. Germline V gene data show CDR1 as LGHDT and CDR2 as YNNKEL (reference sequence). Trimming took 5 bases from V and 1 from J; bases not matched to a gene: 4. The CDR3 has 15 residues. The CDR3 DNA sequence: TGTGCCAGCAGCTACCGGGACAGGGGTAACTATGGCTACACCTTC. Translating gives CASSYRDRGNYGYTF.

The V gene is TRBV6-6, the J gene TRBJ2-7, with a possible D match to TRBD2 (6 bases). Trimming stripped 2 bases from V and 3 bases from J, with 11 bases between. This CDR3 is 14 amino acids long. The V gene's germline CDR1 is MNHNY and CDR2 SVGAGI (reference sequence). This CDR3 reads CASSYRGLNYEQYF. The CDR3 DNA reads TGTGCCAGCAGTTACCGGGGGTTAAACTACGAGCAGTACTTC.

This clonotype has a count of ten or more. The chain links TRBV30 to TRBJ1-2; D gene ambiguous. The CDR3 consists of 13 residues. Germline-derived CDR1 and CDR2 are GTSNPN and SVGIG (reference sequence). V was clipped by 0 bases and J by 4 bases, with 9 bases between them. The CDR3 is CAWSVSGAYGYTF. Here the CDR3 DNA reads TGTGCCTGGAGTGTATCTGGAGCCTATGGCTACACCTTC.

This clonotype has ten or more counts. This chain connects TRBV28 to TRBJ1-1, with D tentatively TRBD1 (6 bases). Between the trimmed V and J ends, which lost 2 bases and 6 bases, there was a span of 22 bases. The CDR3 is 17 amino acids. Germline assignment: CDR1 MDHEN and CDR2 SYDVKM. The CDR3 nucleotides are TGTGCCAGCAGTTTAGAAGGGTTGGTAGGGGGTGCCTCTGAAGCTTTCTTT. Translating gives CASSLEGLVGGASEAFF.

The chain combines TRBV19 with TRBJ1-1; D uncertain. Germline V gives CDR1 LNHDA, CDR2 SQIVND (reference sequence). V was clipped by 7 bases and J by 0 bases, with 12 bases between them. The CDR3 loop spans 14 amino acids. CDR3: CASTPGSMNTEAFF. The DNA for the CDR3 is TGTGCCAGTACCCCGGGGAGCATGAACACTGAAGCTTTCTTT. Full variable domain (missing parts from reference TRBV19 and TRBJ1-1): DGGITQSPKYLFRKEGQNVTLSCEQNLNHDAMYWYRQDPGQGLRLIYYSQIVNDFQKGDIAEGYSVSREKKESFPLTVTSAQKNPTAFYLCASTPGSMNTEAFFGQGTRLTVV.

This clonotype was detected ten times or more. V is TRBV28 and J is TRBJ2-1; 10 bases are shared with TRBD2. The V gene's germline CDR1 is MDHEN and CDR2 SYDVKM. CDR3 length: 16 residues. After removal of 4 bases from V and 3 bases from J, the junction contained 6 bases not matched to a gene. CDR3 DNA: TGTGCCAGCAGTTCCCTCGGACTAGCGGACTACAATGAGCAGTTCTTC. This codes for CASSSLGLADYNEQFF.